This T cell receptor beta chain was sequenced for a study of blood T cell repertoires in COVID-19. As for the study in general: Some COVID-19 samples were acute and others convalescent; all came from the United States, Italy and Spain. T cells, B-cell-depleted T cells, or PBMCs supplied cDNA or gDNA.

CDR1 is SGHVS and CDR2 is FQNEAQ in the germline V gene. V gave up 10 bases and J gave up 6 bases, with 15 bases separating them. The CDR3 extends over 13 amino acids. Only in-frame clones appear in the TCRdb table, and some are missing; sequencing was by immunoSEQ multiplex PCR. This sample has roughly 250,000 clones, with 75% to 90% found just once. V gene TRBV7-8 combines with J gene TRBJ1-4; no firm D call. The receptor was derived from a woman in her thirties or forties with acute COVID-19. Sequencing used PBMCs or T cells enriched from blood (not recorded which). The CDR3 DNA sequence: TGTGCCACCGAGAGGGTTTTCGATGAAAAACTGTTTTTT. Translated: CATERVFDEKLFF.